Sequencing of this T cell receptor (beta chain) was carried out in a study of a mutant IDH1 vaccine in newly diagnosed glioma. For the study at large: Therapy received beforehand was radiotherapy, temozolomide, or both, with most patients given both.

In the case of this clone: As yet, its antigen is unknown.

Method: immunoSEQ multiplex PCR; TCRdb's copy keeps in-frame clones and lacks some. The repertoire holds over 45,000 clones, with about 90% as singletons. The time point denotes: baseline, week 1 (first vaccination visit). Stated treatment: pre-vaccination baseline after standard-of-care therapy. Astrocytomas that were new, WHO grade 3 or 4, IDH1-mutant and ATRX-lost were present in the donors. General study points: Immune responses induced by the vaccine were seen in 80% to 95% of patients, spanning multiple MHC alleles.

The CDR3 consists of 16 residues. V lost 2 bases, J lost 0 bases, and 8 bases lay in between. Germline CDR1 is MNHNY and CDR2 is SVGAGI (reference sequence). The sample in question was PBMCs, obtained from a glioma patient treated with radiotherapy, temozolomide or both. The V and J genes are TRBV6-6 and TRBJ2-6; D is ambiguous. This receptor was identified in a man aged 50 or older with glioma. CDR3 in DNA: TGTGCCAGCAGTTACGTGAGCAGCTCTGGGGCCAACGTCCTGACTTTC. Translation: CASSYVSSSGANVLTF.